The clone carrying this T cell receptor beta chain was found many times. Its antigen is currently unknown. The sample is drawn from a study of identical twins. Study-wide points: In zero-insertion analyses, partial confounding could arise from invariant MAIT and iNKT cells. Among out-of-frame alpha sequences shared by twins, low generation probability occurred in excess.

Only healthy Caucasians were included as donors. Germline values: CDR1 DFQATT, CDR2 SNEGSKA (reference sequence). The V and J ends lost 6 bases and 7 bases respectively, with 18 bases between them. The CDR3 length is 13 residues. Unique molecular identifiers were present on the cDNA, which also gained a universal primer site by template switching. TCRdb recomputed calls from the 5' RACE reads with MiXCR, one row per CDR3 protein. Here the sample spans approximately 690,000 distinct CDR3 sequences, around 6.1% being singletons. The sample comprised naive T cells sorted from blood. This receptor was obtained from a young man in good health. V gene TRBV20-1 combines with J gene TRBJ1-2; D is unclear. The CDR3 coding sequence is TGCAGTGCCAGCGGGCAGGACGCATTTGGCTACACCTTC. Protein sequence: CSASGQDAFGYTF.